What follows describes a single TCR beta chain. In the source study's methods: Amplification from reference gene primers served as the basis for estimated nucleated cell counts. Some clones are missing from TCRdb's copy, which holds only in-frame ones; the method was immunoSEQ multiplex PCR. V and J calls and clone size are those listed in that table; D and trimming were worked out from the DNA. The table has some 55,000 clones, over 75% seen once; the top ten hold around 8.3%. These data belong to a study of blood T cell repertoires in COVID-19. For the study at large: The United States, Italy and Spain supplied acute and convalescent COVID-19 samples. PBMCs, B-cell-depleted T cells, or T cells provided the cDNA or gDNA that made up the material.

The clonotype comes from a woman in her 40s with active COVID-19. Sequencing input: peripheral blood.

This chain's CDR3 is CASSIGLAHTDTQYF. The CDR3 DNA reads TGTGCCAGTAGTATAGGACTAGCTCACACAGATACGCAGTATTTT. V usage is TRBV19 and J usage is TRBJ2-3; 7 nucleotides line up with TRBD2. The CDR3 is made up of 15 amino acids. Germline-derived CDR1 and CDR2 are LNHDA and SQIVND (reference sequence). The J segment lost 2 bases and the V segment lost 1 base, leaving 3 bases of the junction unmatched.